This TCR beta chain was sequenced for a study of blood T cell repertoires in COVID-19. The CDR3 sequence is 20 residues long. The germline V gene has CDR1 SGHRS and CDR2 YFSETQ. J lost 0 bases, V lost 4 bases, and 14 bases had no gene match. The assay was immunoSEQ multiplex PCR, and TCRdb's table has in-frame clones only and misses some. The table records about 52,000 clones, about nine tenths of them present only once. The TCR comes from an older man with acute or convalescent COVID-19. The J gene is TRBJ2-6, the V gene TRBV5-1; 9 bases align to TRBD2. What was sequenced was peripheral blood. Written as DNA, the CDR3 is TGCGCCAGCAGCCCACGCCCACTAGCGGGCGCTGGCTCTGGGGCCAACGTCCTGACTTTC. Protein sequence: CASSPRPLAGAGSGANVLTF.